Many counts were recorded for the clone carrying this T cell receptor beta chain. Its antigen remains unknown. This entry comes from a study of identical twins. All donors comprised healthy Caucasians. Per germline, CDR1 MNHEY and CDR2 SVGEGT. Unmatched junction bases numbered 4, after V lost 5 bases and J lost 5 bases. This CDR3 comprises 14 residues. Study conclusions and caveats: Invariant MAIT and iNKT cells are populations that could partly confound zero-insertion analyses.

TCRdb re-called the 5' RACE reads through MiXCR, storing one row per CDR3 protein. This table holds 420,000 or so distinct CDR3 sequences, less than 20% found once. This rearrangement joins TRBV6-2 or TRBV6-3 to TRBJ2-7, with 12 bases matching TRBD1. The sequencing input was naive T cells sorted from blood. The sequence was collected from a man between 50 and 59 years old in good health. The CDR3 bases are TGTGCCAGCAGTGTGGGGACAGGGGGCGACGAGCAGTACTTC. Translating gives CASSVGTGGDEQYF.